A selection of T cell receptor beta chains follows, all from one sample in a study of identifying expanded T cells in peripheral blood. Sequencing used immunoSEQ multiplex PCR; TCRdb keeps in-frame clones, though not all of them. The repertoire holds about 120,000 clones, with roughly 82% as singletons. Sequencing was carried out using blood. The receptors here all came from a person aged 18 to 70 in good health. Each CDR3 is given with its conserved first and last residue. D genes are given only for firm matches. The listing skips clone size in some rows; elsewhere it reads once, few, many or a size class.

V	size	D	J	DNA	CDR3
TRBV30	NA	NA	TRBJ1-1	TGTGCCTGGAAGACAGCCCCCGGGTCCACTGAAGCTTTCTTT	CAWKTAPGSTEAFF
TRBV2	NA	NA	TRBJ1-2	TGTGCCAGCACCCCGGGGATCTATGGCTACACCTTC	CASTPGIYGYTF
TRBV9	few	NA	TRBJ2-7	TGTGCCAGCAGCGCTGACCTCGCGTCGAACGAGCAGTACTTC	CASSADLASNEQYF
TRBV2	NA	TRBD1	TRBJ2-5	TGTGCCAGCAGACTTCAGGGGGCGCGCGGAGAGACCCAGTACTTC	CASRLQGARGETQYF
TRBV7-9	NA	NA	TRBJ2-7	TGTGCCACCGGGGCAGGAGCCTACGAGCAGTACTTC	CATGAGAYEQYF
TRBV30	NA	NA	TRBJ1-5	TGTGCCTGGAGTGTACGAGGGGGGCCCCAGCATTTT	CAWSVRGGPQHF
TRBV5-8	NA	NA	TRBJ1-2	TGTGCCAGCAGCTTCCTTACCCTAACAAAGACCTATGGCTACACCTTC	CASSFLTLTKTYGYTF
TRBV4-1	NA	NA	TRBJ1-2	TGCGCCAGCAGCCAAGGTCCGCAGGAGACTAACTATGGCTACACCTTC	CASSQGPQETNYGYTF
TRBV5-1	NA	NA	TRBJ1-1	TGCGCCAGCAGCTTGGCCGGAAGAAGTGAAGCTTTCTTT	CASSLAGRSEAFF
TRBV7-2	NA	NA	TRBJ2-1	TGTGCCAGCAGCCTCGGGCCAAGGGGTGAGCAGTTCTTC	CASSLGPRGEQFF
TRBV7-3	NA	TRBD1	TRBJ1-2	TGTGCCAGCAGCTTGGGACAGGGGGCCTCTCTGAACTATGGCTACACCTTC	CASSLGQGASLNYGYTF
TRBV10-1	NA	NA	TRBJ2-2	TGCGCCAGCAGTGGGGGATCCGGGGAGCTGTTTTTT	CASSGGSGELFF
TRBV6-1	NA	TRBD1	TRBJ1-4	TGTGCCAGCGGCGACAGGGGTAGGGAAAAACTGTTTTTT	CASGDRGREKLFF
TRBV7-9	NA	TRBD1	TRBJ1-4	TGTGCCAGCAGCTTAGGGTGGGACAGTGAAAAACTGTTTTTT	CASSLGWDSEKLFF
TRBV7-3	NA	NA	TRBJ1-6	TGTGCCAGCAGCGTCGGTTCAGGGGCTGAAGCCCTCCACTTT	CASSVGSGAEALHF
TRBV6-5	NA	NA	TRBJ1-2	TGTGCCAGCAGTTACATCGGGGGGGGTATCGATGGCTACACCTTC	CASSYIGGGIDGYTF
TRBV6-5	NA	NA	TRBJ1-5	TGTGCCAGCAGCGTCGACAGCCGGCTGGCCCAGCATTTT	CASSVDSRLAQHF
TRBV5-1	NA	NA	TRBJ1-1	TGCGCCAGCAGCAATACGACACAGGTGAACACTGAAGCTTTCTTT	CASSNTTQVNTEAFF
TRBV30	NA	NA	TRBJ1-1	TGTGCCTGGAGAGACTCGTCGGTGAACACTGAAGCTTTCTTT	CAWRDSSVNTEAFF
TRBV29-1	NA	NA	TRBJ2-7	TGCAGCGTTGAAGATCGGGGCCTCTCCTACGAGCAGTACTTC	CSVEDRGLSYEQYF
TRBV5-8	NA	NA	TRBJ2-7	TGTGCCAGCAGCTTGGCCTACGAGCAGTACTTC	CASSLAYEQYF
TRBV28	NA	TRBD2	TRBJ2-2	TGTGCCAGCAGGCCAGCGGGGGCGAACACCGGGGAGCTGTTTTTT	CASRPAGANTGELFF
TRBV6-5	NA	NA	TRBJ2-3	TGTGCCAGCAATAGAGGCACCTTCACAGATACGCAGTATTTT	CASNRGTFTDTQYF
TRBV10-3	NA	NA	TRBJ2-1	TGTGCCATCAGTGCTCTATATTACTTAGCGAACTCCTACAATGAGCAGTTCTTC	CAISALYYLANSYNEQFF
TRBV5-1	NA	TRBD1	TRBJ1-4	TGCGCCAGCAGCCCCCCTGACAGGGCCGGGAATGAAAAACTGTTTTTT	CASSPPDRAGNEKLFF
TRBV28	NA	TRBD1	TRBJ2-6	TGTGCCAGCCGGGACAGGTACTTGACTGGGGCCAACGTCCTGACTTTC	CASRDRYLTGANVLTF
TRBV27	NA	NA	TRBJ2-7	TGTGCCATACGACAGGTCCAAGGGGGCGAGCAGTACTTC	CAIRQVQGGEQYF
TRBV5-1	NA	NA	TRBJ1-2	TGCGCCAGCAGCTTGGGCATGACGGGCTACACCTTC	CASSLGMTGYTF
TRBV4-1	NA	TRBD1	TRBJ1-2	TGCGCCAGCAGCCAAATACTAACAGGGGGCTATGGCTACACCTTC	CASSQILTGGYGYTF
TRBV7-6	NA	NA	TRBJ1-6	TGTGCCAGCAGCTTAGCGGGTCCTTATTCACCCCTCCACTTT	CASSLAGPYSPLHF
TRBV4-1	NA	NA	TRBJ1-1	TGCGCCAGCAGCCGATACCCGAACACTGAAGCTTTCTTT	CASSRYPNTEAFF
TRBV9	NA	NA	TRBJ1-2	TGTGCCAGCAGCGTAGGGGCAACCGGGACTGGAGGCTACACCTTC	CASSVGATGTGGYTF
TRBV2	NA	NA	TRBJ1-6	TGTGCCAGCAGTGAAGCGCTTGGTTCACCCCTCCACTTT	CASSEALGSPLHF
TRBV27	NA	TRBD2	TRBJ2-5	TGTGCCAGTCCCTCCCCCCCCACTAGCGGGCGGCAAGAGACCCAGTACTTC	CASPSPPTSGRQETQYF
TRBV5-1	NA	NA	TRBJ1-2	TGCGCCAGCAGCGTGACAGGCTATGGCTACACCTTC	CASSVTGYGYTF
TRBV4-1	NA	NA	TRBJ2-7	TGCGCCAGCAGCCAAGATGGGCCGGGGCCCTCCTACGAGCAGTACTTC	CASSQDGPGPSYEQYF
TRBV30	few	TRBD1	TRBJ1-6	TGTGCCTGGGACCGGGACAGGGGAAATTCACCCCTCCACTTT	CAWDRDRGNSPLHF
TRBV6-6	few	NA	TRBJ2-4	TGTGCCAGTCGTTCGGGAACAGGAGGAAACATTCAGTACTTC	CASRSGTGGNIQYF
TRBV28	NA	NA	TRBJ1-1	TGTGCCAGCAGTTTCTCTACCTTCGCCAGCGAAGCTTTCTTT	CASSFSTFASEAFF
TRBV5-1	few	NA	TRBJ1-2	TGCGCCAGCAGCTTTGGGGGGAAGGAAGGCTACACCTTC	CASSFGGKEGYTF
TRBV19	once	TRBD2	TRBJ2-2	TGTGCCAGTAAACCTAGCGGGGGTTGGGCCGGGGAGCTGTTTTTT	CASKPSGGWAGELFF
TRBV7-2	NA	NA	TRBJ2-3	TGTGCCAGCAGCTTAGGGGACCCGTCGATCGATACGCAGTATTTT	CASSLGDPSIDTQYF
TRBV5-8	NA	NA	TRBJ1-5	TGTGCCAGCAGCAGAGTCAGACGCAGCAATCAGCCCCAGCATTTT	CASSRVRRSNQPQHF
TRBV2	NA	NA	TRBJ2-3	TGTGCCAGCAGTGCTGTGGACTTCGGCACAGATACGCAGTATTTT	CASSAVDFGTDTQYF
TRBV5-6	NA	NA	TRBJ2-7	TGTGCCAGCAGCTTGGCGTGGCAGGGGCACTCCTACGAGCAGTACTTC	CASSLAWQGHSYEQYF
TRBV10-1	NA	TRBD2	TRBJ2-1	TGCGCCAGCAGCGCCCCGGGACTAGCGGGGGCCAAGGGGTACAATGAGCAGTTCTTC	CASSAPGLAGAKGYNEQFF